These T cell receptor beta chains were read from a single sample in a study of CD8 T cells in ankylosing spondylitis. TCRdb used MiXCR to reprocess the 5' RACE reads, holding one entry per CDR3 protein. The table records about 390,000 distinct CDR3 sequences, approximately 20% of them present only once. Input material: blood, either unsorted or a sorted T cell fraction (not recorded which). All receptors come from a male donor with ankylosing spondylitis. The CDR3 runs from the conserved cysteine through the conserved F or W. Each record gives: V gene, clone size, D gene, J gene, CDR3 DNA, CDR3 protein. The D gene is left open where the match is weak. The size field is filled for only some rows; it gives once, few, many or a size class.

v_call: TRBV29-1; clone_size: -; d_call: -; j_call: TRBJ2-5; cdr3_nt: TGCAGCGTTGAAGATCCTCCCCTGGAGACCCAGTACTTC; cdr3_aa: CSVEDPPLETQYF
v_call: TRBV4-1; clone_size: many; d_call: TRBD2; j_call: TRBJ2-7; cdr3_nt: TGCGCCAGCAGCCAGGTTTTAGCGGGTCGCACCTACGAGCAGTACTTC; cdr3_aa: CASSQVLAGRTYEQYF
v_call: TRBV10-3; clone_size: many; d_call: -; j_call: TRBJ1-1; cdr3_nt: TGTGCCATCAAGGGGCAGGCGAACACTGAAGCTTTCTTT; cdr3_aa: CAIKGQANTEAFF
v_call: TRBV28; clone_size: -; d_call: TRBD2; j_call: TRBJ2-1; cdr3_nt: TGTGCCAGCAGTTCGGGGGGGCGGGATGAGCAGTTCTTC; cdr3_aa: CASSSGGRDEQFF
v_call: TRBV7-2; clone_size: few; d_call: -; j_call: TRBJ2-5; cdr3_nt: TGTGCCAGCAGCTTTCAGCTTGGGGGCCAAGAGACCCAGTACTTC; cdr3_aa: CASSFQLGGQETQYF
v_call: TRBV3-1; clone_size: few; d_call: -; j_call: TRBJ2-6; cdr3_nt: TGTGCCAGCAGCCAGAGCCTCTCTGGGGCCAACGTCCTGACTTTC; cdr3_aa: CASSQSLSGANVLTF
v_call: TRBV5-1; clone_size: -; d_call: -; j_call: TRBJ2-7; cdr3_nt: TGCGCCAGCAGGGGTCCGGAGACGGCCCTCTACGAGCAGTACTTC; cdr3_aa: CASRGPETALYEQYF
v_call: TRBV19; clone_size: few; d_call: TRBD2; j_call: TRBJ2-2; cdr3_nt: TGTGCCAGTCGCTCGACTAGCGAGGACGGGGAGCTGTTTTTT; cdr3_aa: CASRSTSEDGELFF
v_call: TRBV11-3; clone_size: few; d_call: -; j_call: TRBJ1-2; cdr3_nt: TGTGCCAGCAGCCTCCGGTCCGGGCCCACGAAGGGCTACACCTTC; cdr3_aa: CASSLRSGPTKGYTF
v_call: TRBV12-3/TRBV12-4; clone_size: few; d_call: -; j_call: TRBJ1-1; cdr3_nt: TGTGCCAGCACAGGGTACGCGAACACTGAAGCTTTCTTT; cdr3_aa: CASTGYANTEAFF
v_call: TRBV5-1; clone_size: -; d_call: TRBD1; j_call: TRBJ2-6; cdr3_nt: TGCGCCAGCAGCTCTAAACGACAGGGAAACGGGGCCAACGTCCTGACTTTC; cdr3_aa: CASSSKRQGNGANVLTF
v_call: TRBV6-5; clone_size: -; d_call: -; j_call: TRBJ1-6; cdr3_nt: TGTGCCAGCAGTTACCACCGGCTTCGCGGGAAGGGGTCACCCCTCCACTTT; cdr3_aa: CASSYHRLRGKGSPLHF
v_call: TRBV12-3/TRBV12-4; clone_size: -; d_call: -; j_call: TRBJ2-1; cdr3_nt: TGTGCCAGCAGTTTAGAATCACGGCCTAGCCCTTACAATGAGCAGTTCTTC; cdr3_aa: CASSLESRPSPYNEQFF
v_call: TRBV6-5; clone_size: few; d_call: TRBD2; j_call: TRBJ2-7; cdr3_nt: TGTGCCAGCAGTTACCCTGCGGGAGTGGCCTCTCACGAGCAGTACTTC; cdr3_aa: CASSYPAGVASHEQYF
v_call: TRBV6-1; clone_size: -; d_call: TRBD1; j_call: TRBJ1-6; cdr3_nt: TGTGCCACCCGGACAGGGTTTAGTGATTCACCCCTCCACTTT; cdr3_aa: CATRTGFSDSPLHF
v_call: TRBV28; clone_size: -; d_call: -; j_call: TRBJ1-2; cdr3_nt: TGTGCCAGCAGTTCTGGCAGCCTCTATGGCTACACCTTC; cdr3_aa: CASSSGSLYGYTF
v_call: TRBV18; clone_size: few; d_call: -; j_call: TRBJ2-5; cdr3_nt: TGTGCCAGCTCAAGCCTGATCCAAGAGACCCAGTACTTC; cdr3_aa: CASSSLIQETQYF
v_call: TRBV3-1; clone_size: few; d_call: TRBD2; j_call: TRBJ2-7; cdr3_nt: TGTGCCAGCAGCCAAGGACTAGCGAATACCTACGAGCAGTACTTC; cdr3_aa: CASSQGLANTYEQYF
v_call: TRBV7-9; clone_size: -; d_call: -; j_call: TRBJ2-1; cdr3_nt: TGTGCCAGCAGCTTCGGTCCGTACAATGAGCAGTTCTTC; cdr3_aa: CASSFGPYNEQFF
v_call: TRBV9; clone_size: -; d_call: -; j_call: TRBJ1-1; cdr3_nt: TGTGCCAGCAGTTGGGCCCCTGAGGTGGACACTGAAGCTTTCTTT; cdr3_aa: CASSWAPEVDTEAFF
v_call: TRBV11-1; clone_size: few; d_call: TRBD2; j_call: TRBJ2-3; cdr3_nt: TGTGCCAGCAGCCTACAGACTAGCGGGAAAGGAGATACGCAGTATTTT; cdr3_aa: CASSLQTSGKGDTQYF
v_call: TRBV5-5; clone_size: -; d_call: -; j_call: TRBJ2-1; cdr3_nt: TGTGCCAGCAGCTGGGGCCCGGGACTGGGATCTTCGGGGGAGCAGTTCTTC; cdr3_aa: CASSWGPGLGSSGEQFF
v_call: TRBV5-1; clone_size: -; d_call: -; j_call: TRBJ2-5; cdr3_nt: TGCGCCAGCAGCTTGGCGGGATTCCAAGAGACCCAGTACTTC; cdr3_aa: CASSLAGFQETQYF
v_call: TRBV5-1; clone_size: few; d_call: TRBD2; j_call: TRBJ2-1; cdr3_nt: TGCGCCAGCAGCTTGGTACGGGGGGGGGAGCAGTTCTTC; cdr3_aa: CASSLVRGGEQFF
v_call: TRBV6-1; clone_size: few; d_call: -; j_call: TRBJ1-1; cdr3_nt: TGTGCCACCATGCCTCGTCCGTTGAACACTGAAGCTTTCTTT; cdr3_aa: CATMPRPLNTEAFF
v_call: TRBV12-3/TRBV12-4; clone_size: -; d_call: -; j_call: TRBJ2-3; cdr3_nt: TGTGCCAGCAGTTTGGGGGCTGGGGCCGCAGATACGCAGTATTTT; cdr3_aa: CASSLGAGAADTQYF
v_call: TRBV20-1; clone_size: few; d_call: -; j_call: TRBJ2-5; cdr3_nt: TGCAGTGCTAGAACGGGAACAGAGACCCAGTACTTC; cdr3_aa: CSARTGTETQYF
v_call: TRBV21-1; clone_size: -; d_call: -; j_call: TRBJ2-1; cdr3_nt: TGTGCCAGCAGCAACAGGGAGGGTGTTAGGTACAATGAGCAGTTCTTC; cdr3_aa: CASSNREGVRYNEQFF
v_call: TRBV10-2; clone_size: few; d_call: -; j_call: TRBJ1-2; cdr3_nt: TGCGCCAGCAGTGATACAGGGTATAACTATGGCTACACCTTC; cdr3_aa: CASSDTGYNYGYTF
v_call: TRBV14; clone_size: few; d_call: TRBD2; j_call: TRBJ2-1; cdr3_nt: TGTGCCAGCAGCCCCGGCAGCGGGAGGGTTGTATACAATGAGCAGTTCTTC; cdr3_aa: CASSPGSGRVVYNEQFF
v_call: TRBV7-2; clone_size: -; d_call: -; j_call: TRBJ2-1; cdr3_nt: TGTGCCAGCAGCTTATTAAGGACCTACAATGAGCAGTTCTTC; cdr3_aa: CASSLLRTYNEQFF
v_call: TRBV10-3; clone_size: few; d_call: -; j_call: TRBJ1-5; cdr3_nt: TGTGCCATCAAGGCGGAGGCCCCTCAGCCCCAGCATTTT; cdr3_aa: CAIKAEAPQPQHF
v_call: TRBV25-1; clone_size: -; d_call: -; j_call: TRBJ1-3; cdr3_nt: TGTGCCAGCAGTGCTGGAAACACCATATATTTT; cdr3_aa: CASSAGNTIYF
v_call: TRBV23-1; clone_size: -; d_call: -; j_call: TRBJ2-2; cdr3_nt: TGCGCCAGCAGTCAATTAGGGGGAGGTACCGGGGAGCTGTTTTTT; cdr3_aa: CASSQLGGGTGELFF
v_call: TRBV10-3; clone_size: few; d_call: -; j_call: TRBJ2-1; cdr3_nt: TGTGCCATCAGTGAGTCCGGGTACAATGAGCAGTTCTTC; cdr3_aa: CAISESGYNEQFF
v_call: TRBV29-1; clone_size: many; d_call: -; j_call: TRBJ1-4; cdr3_nt: TGCAGCGTTGTCGGCCAGCTTAATGAAAAACTGTTTTTT; cdr3_aa: CSVVGQLNEKLFF
v_call: TRBV7-2; clone_size: few; d_call: TRBD2; j_call: TRBJ2-2; cdr3_nt: TGTGCCAGCAGCATGACTAGCGGGCACACCGGGGAGCTGTTTTTT; cdr3_aa: CASSMTSGHTGELFF
v_call: TRBV21-1; clone_size: few; d_call: -; j_call: TRBJ2-7; cdr3_nt: TGTGCCAGCAGCAAACAGGGGTCAAAGTACTACGAGCAGTACTTC; cdr3_aa: CASSKQGSKYYEQYF
v_call: TRBV11-3; clone_size: few; d_call: -; j_call: TRBJ2-7; cdr3_nt: TGTGCCAGCAGCTGGGGTCAGGGTGGGTACGAGCAGTACTTC; cdr3_aa: CASSWGQGGYEQYF
v_call: TRBV9; clone_size: -; d_call: -; j_call: TRBJ2-2; cdr3_nt: TGTGCCAGCAGCGTGGGGGTTTTGAACACCGGGGAGCTGTTTTTT; cdr3_aa: CASSVGVLNTGELFF
v_call: TRBV29-1; clone_size: -; d_call: TRBD1; j_call: TRBJ2-3; cdr3_nt: TGCAGCGTGGGGACAGGGGTTCGGACAGATACGCAGTATTTT; cdr3_aa: CSVGTGVRTDTQYF
v_call: TRBV15; clone_size: few; d_call: -; j_call: TRBJ2-7; cdr3_nt: TGTGCCACCAGCCCGGGTCCTCGGGGGCCTCTCCAAGTCGAGCAGTACTTC; cdr3_aa: CATSPGPRGPLQVEQYF
v_call: TRBV6-2/TRBV6-3; clone_size: many; d_call: -; j_call: TRBJ2-2; cdr3_nt: TGTGCCAGCAGTTACTCGGGGGTGGGACGACAGATCAACACCGGGGAGCTGTTTTTT; cdr3_aa: CASSYSGVGRQINTGELFF
v_call: TRBV5-1; clone_size: -; d_call: TRBD1; j_call: TRBJ2-7; cdr3_nt: TGCGCCAGCACCCGGGACAGTAATATTTACGAGCAGTACTTC; cdr3_aa: CASTRDSNIYEQYF